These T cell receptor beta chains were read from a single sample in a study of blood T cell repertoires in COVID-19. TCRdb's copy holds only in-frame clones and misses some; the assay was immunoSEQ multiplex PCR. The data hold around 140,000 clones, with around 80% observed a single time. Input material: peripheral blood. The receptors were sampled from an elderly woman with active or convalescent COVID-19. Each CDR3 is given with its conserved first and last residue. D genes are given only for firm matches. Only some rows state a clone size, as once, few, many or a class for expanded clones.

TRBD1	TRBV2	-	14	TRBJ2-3	CASMGQGSPDTQYF	TGTGCCAGCATGGGACAGGGGTCTCCCGATACGCAGTATTTT
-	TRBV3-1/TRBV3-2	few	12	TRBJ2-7	CASSQVPYEQYF	TGTGCCAGCAGCCAAGTTCCGTACGAGCAGTACTTC
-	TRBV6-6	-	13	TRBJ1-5	CASTQGGYQPQHF	TGTGCCAGCACCCAAGGGGGTTATCAGCCCCAGCATTTT
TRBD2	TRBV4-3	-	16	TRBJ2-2	CASSQEGGGAAGELFF	TGCGCCAGCAGCCAAGAGGGCGGGGGGGCCGCCGGGGAGCTGTTTTTT
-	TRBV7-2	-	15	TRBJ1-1	CASTPFTGPNTEAFF	TGTGCCAGCACTCCTTTCACAGGGCCGAACACTGAAGCTTTCTTT
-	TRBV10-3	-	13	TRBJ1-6	CAISDLENSPLHF	TGTGCCATCAGTGATTTAGAAAATTCACCCCTCCACTTT
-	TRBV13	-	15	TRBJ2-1	CASSPDRSSYNEQFF	TGTGCCAGCAGCCCCGACAGAAGCTCCTACAATGAGCAGTTCTTC
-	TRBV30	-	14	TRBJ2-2	CAWLHQLNTGELFF	TGTGCCTGGCTCCACCAGTTGAACACCGGGGAGCTGTTTTTT
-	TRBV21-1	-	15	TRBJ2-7	CASSRPQAYAYEQYF	TGTGCCAGCAGCAGGCCCCAGGCTTATGCCTACGAGCAGTACTTC
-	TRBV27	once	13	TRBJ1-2	CASSLNINYGYTF	TGTGCCAGCAGTTTAAACATAAACTATGGCTACACCTTC
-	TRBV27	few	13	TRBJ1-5	CASSFDRNQPQHF	TGTGCCAGCAGTTTCGACAGAAATCAGCCCCAGCATTTT
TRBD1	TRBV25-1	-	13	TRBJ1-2	CASSSGQTHRYTF	TGTGCCAGCTCTTCGGGACAGACCCATCGCTACACCTTC
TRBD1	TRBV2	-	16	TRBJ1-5	CASSDGTGGRRQPQHF	TGTGCCAGCAGCGATGGGACAGGGGGCAGACGGCAGCCCCAGCATTTT
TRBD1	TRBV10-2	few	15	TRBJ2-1	CASRGTGGNYNEQFF	TGCGCCAGCAGAGGGACAGGGGGAAACTACAATGAGCAGTTCTTC
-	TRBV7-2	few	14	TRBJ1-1	CASSLTTVVAEAFF	TGTGCCAGCAGCTTGACGACAGTCGTCGCTGAAGCTTTCTTT
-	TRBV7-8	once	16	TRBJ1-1	CASSLGRWSMNTEAFF	TGTGCCAGCAGCTTAGGGAGATGGAGTATGAACACTGAAGCTTTCTTT
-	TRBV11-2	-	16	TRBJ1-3	CASSTRQVPSGNTIYF	TGTGCCAGCAGCACCCGGCAGGTCCCCTCTGGAAACACCATATATTTT
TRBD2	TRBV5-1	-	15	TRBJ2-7	CASSSQTSGDGEQYF	TGCGCCAGCAGCTCCCAAACTAGCGGGGATGGCGAGCAGTACTTC
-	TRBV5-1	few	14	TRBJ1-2	CASSLVSVNYGYTF	TGCGCCAGCAGCTTGGTCTCAGTCAACTATGGCTACACCTTC